These 5 T cell receptor beta chains came from one sample sequenced in a study of T cells in Graves' hyperthyroidism and ophthalmopathy. TCR beta CDR3 sequences were amplified from RNA transcripts. Researchers ran a first-round RT-PCR on the TCR CDR3 using the HTBI primer set. Each CDR3 protein gets one entry after TCRdb re-called the multiplex PCR reads with MiXCR. The table includes almost 250,000 distinct CDR3 sequences, roughly a quarter detected once. The sequenced sample consisted of blood. All receptors come from a woman between 40 and 50 years old with Graves' ophthalmopathy.

This clonotype was detected ten times or more. This chain joins TRBV27 and TRBJ2-7; a possible D gene is TRBD2 (5 bases). This CDR3 comprises 14 residues. V was cut by 0 bases and J by 3 bases, with 9 bases left in between. Germline V lookup: CDR1 MNHEY, CDR2 SMNVEV (reference sequence). For the CDR3, the DNA is TGTGCCAGCAGTTTATCCCAAGGAGGCTACGAGCAGTACTTC. Translated, it gives CASSLSQGGYEQYF.

This clonotype was picked up many times. The chain has TRBV30 and TRBJ1-6; no clear D. V lost 4 bases to trimming and J lost 5 bases, with 15 bases between them. The CDR3 runs to 15 residues. CDR1 and CDR2 from the germline V gene are GTSNPN and SVGIG (reference sequence). DNA for the CDR3: TGTGCCTGGACGATTAAGCTGGAGAATAATTCACCCCTCCACTTT. It is translated as CAWTIKLENNSPLHF.

This clonotype was found many times. The V and J genes are TRBV9 and TRBJ1-2; D is unclear. This CDR3 has 14 amino acids. CDR1 and CDR2 (germline): SGDLS, YYNGEE. The V and J ends lost 1 base and 3 bases respectively, with 10 bases between them. DNA of the CDR3: TGTGCCAGCAGCGTATCCTCCTCTGACTATGGCTACACCTTC. It encodes CASSVSSSDYGYTF.

This clonotype was detected many times. The CDR3 region is CASSRGGTYEQYF. The DNA of the CDR3 is TGTGCCAGCAGCCGTGGGGGGACCTACGAGCAGTACTTC. V usage is TRBV6-5 and J usage is TRBJ2-7; D is perhaps TRBD2 (6 bases). Trimming stripped 6 bases from V and 2 bases from J, with 11 bases between. There are 13 residues in the CDR3. CDR1 MNHEY and CDR2 SVGAGI come from the germline V gene.

The J gene is TRBJ2-5, the V gene TRBV6-2 or TRBV6-3; 12 nucleotides align to TRBD2. CDR1 MNHEY and CDR2 SVGEGT come from the germline V gene. The CDR3 is 16 residues long. V lost 5 bases to trimming and J lost 4 bases; unmatched junction nucleotides: 8. The DNA for the CDR3 is TGTGCCAGCAGTAGAGCTAGCGGGGGGGCCGGAGAGACCCAGTACTTC. Protein product: CASSRASGGAGETQYF.